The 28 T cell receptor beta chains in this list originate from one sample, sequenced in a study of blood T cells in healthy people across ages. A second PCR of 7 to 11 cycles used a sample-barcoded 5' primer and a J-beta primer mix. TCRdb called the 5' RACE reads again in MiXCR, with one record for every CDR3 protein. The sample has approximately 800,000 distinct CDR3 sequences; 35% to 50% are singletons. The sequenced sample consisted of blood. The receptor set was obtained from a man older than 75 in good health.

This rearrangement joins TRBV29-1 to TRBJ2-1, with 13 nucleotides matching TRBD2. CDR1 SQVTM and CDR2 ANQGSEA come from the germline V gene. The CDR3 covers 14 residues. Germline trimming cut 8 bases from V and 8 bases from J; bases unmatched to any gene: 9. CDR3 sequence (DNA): TGCAGCTTTCGGACTAGCGGGAGTCTGGATGAGCAGTTCTTC. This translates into CSFRTSGSLDEQFF.

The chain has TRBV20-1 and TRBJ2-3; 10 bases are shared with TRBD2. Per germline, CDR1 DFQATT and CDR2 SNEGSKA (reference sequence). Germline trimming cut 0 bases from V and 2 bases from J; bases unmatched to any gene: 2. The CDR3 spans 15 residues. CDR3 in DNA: TGCAGTGCTAGAGAAACTAGCGGGGACACAGATACGCAGTATTTT. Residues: CSARETSGDTDTQYF.

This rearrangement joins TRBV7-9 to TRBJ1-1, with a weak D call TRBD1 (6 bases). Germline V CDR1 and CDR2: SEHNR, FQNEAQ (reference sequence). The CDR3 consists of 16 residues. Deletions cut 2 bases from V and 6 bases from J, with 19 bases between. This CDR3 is CASSLSRGKKYAEAFF. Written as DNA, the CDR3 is TGTGCCAGCAGCTTAAGTAGGGGGAAGAAGTATGCTGAAGCTTTCTTT.

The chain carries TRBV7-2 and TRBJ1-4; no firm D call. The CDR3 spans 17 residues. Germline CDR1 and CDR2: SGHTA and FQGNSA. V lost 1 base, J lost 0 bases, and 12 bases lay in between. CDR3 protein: CASSLDGRVATNEKLFF. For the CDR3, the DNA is TGTGCCAGCAGCTTAGATGGGAGGGTAGCAACTAATGAAAAACTGTTTTTT.

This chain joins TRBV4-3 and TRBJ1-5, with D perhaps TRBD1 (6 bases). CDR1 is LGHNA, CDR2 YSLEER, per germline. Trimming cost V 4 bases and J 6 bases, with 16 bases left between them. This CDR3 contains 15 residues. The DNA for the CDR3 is TGCGCCAGCAGCCCCACCGCCCGGGGGCGTCAGCCCCAGCATTTT. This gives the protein CASSPTARGRQPQHF.

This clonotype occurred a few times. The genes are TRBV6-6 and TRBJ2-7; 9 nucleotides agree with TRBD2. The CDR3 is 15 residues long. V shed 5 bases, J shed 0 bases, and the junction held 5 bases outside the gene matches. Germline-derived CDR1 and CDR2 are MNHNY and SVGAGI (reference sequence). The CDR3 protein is CASSPLAGYSYEQYF. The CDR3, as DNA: TGTGCCAGCAGTCCACTAGCGGGCTACTCCTACGAGCAGTACTTC.

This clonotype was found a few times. CDR3 in DNA: TGCGCCAGCGAGGCAGGGGGCCTCTACAATGAGCAGTTCTTC. It codes for CASEAGGLYNEQFF. J is TRBJ2-1 and V is TRBV5-1, with 8 bases matching TRBD1. V was clipped by 7 bases and J by 3 bases; unmatched bases: 6. Germline loops: CDR1 SGHRS, CDR2 YFSETQ. The CDR3 loop spans 14 amino acids. The variable domain in full, with the rest retrieved from reference TRBV5-1 and TRBJ2-1, is KAGVTQTPRYLIKTRGQQVTLSCSPISGHRSVSWYQQTPGQGLQFLFEYFSETQRNKGNFPGRFSGRQFSNSRSEMNVSTLELGDSALYLCASEAGGLYNEQFFGPGTRLTVL.

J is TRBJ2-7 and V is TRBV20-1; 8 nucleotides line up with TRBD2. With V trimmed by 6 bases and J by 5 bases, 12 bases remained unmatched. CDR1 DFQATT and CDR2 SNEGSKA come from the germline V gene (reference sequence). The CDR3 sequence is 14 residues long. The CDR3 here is CSAPWRAGDDEQYF. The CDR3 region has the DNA TGCAGTGCCCCCTGGCGAGCGGGAGACGACGAGCAGTACTTC.

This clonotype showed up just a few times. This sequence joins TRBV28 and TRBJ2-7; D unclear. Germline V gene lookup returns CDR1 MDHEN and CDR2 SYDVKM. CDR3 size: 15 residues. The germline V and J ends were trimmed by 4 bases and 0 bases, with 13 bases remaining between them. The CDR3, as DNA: TGTGCCAGCAGTTCCCTGACGGCCCCCTCCTACGAGCAGTACTTC. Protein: CASSSLTAPSYEQYF.

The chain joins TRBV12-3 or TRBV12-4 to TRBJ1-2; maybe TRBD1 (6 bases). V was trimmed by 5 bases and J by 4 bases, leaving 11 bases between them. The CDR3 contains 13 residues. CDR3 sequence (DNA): TGTGCCAGCAGTCGACAGGCAATCTATGGCTACACCTTC. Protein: CASSRQAIYGYTF.

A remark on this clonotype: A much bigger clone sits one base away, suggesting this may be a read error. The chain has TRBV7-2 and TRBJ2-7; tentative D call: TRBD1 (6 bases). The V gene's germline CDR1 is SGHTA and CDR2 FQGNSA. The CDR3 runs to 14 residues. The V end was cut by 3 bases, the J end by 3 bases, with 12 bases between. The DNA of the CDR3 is TGTGCCAGCAGCTTTCAGATAGGGGGCTACGAGCAGTACTTC. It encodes CASSFQIGGYEQYF. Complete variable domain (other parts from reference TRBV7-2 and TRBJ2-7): GAGVSQSPSNKVTEKGKDVELRCDPISGHTALYWYRQSLGQGLEFLIYFQGNSAPDKSGLPSDRFSAERTGGSVSTLTIQRTQQEDSAVYLCASSFQIGGYEQYFGPGTRLTVT.

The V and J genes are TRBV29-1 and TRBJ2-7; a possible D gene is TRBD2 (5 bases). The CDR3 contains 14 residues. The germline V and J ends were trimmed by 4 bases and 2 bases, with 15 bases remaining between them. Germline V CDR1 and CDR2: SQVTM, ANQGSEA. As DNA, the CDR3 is TGCAGCGTTGGGACTTCCAAGCGCCCCTACGAGCAGTACTTC. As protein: CSVGTSKRPYEQYF.

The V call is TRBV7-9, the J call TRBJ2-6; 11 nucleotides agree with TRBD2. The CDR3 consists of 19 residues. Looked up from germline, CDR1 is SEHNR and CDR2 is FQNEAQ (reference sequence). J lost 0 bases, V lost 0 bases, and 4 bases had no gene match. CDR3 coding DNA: TGTGCCAGCAGCTTAGCCCCACTAGCGGGAGACTCTGGGGCCAACGTCCTGACTTTC. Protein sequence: CASSLAPLAGDSGANVLTF.

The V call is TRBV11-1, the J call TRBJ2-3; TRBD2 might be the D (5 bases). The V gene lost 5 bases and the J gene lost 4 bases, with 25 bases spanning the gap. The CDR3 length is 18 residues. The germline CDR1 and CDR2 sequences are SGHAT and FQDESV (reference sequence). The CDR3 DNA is TGTGCCAGCAGCCCAGGAGTGGGCGGTGGGGAGAGGGCAGATACGCAGTATTTT. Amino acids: CASSPGVGGGERADTQYF.

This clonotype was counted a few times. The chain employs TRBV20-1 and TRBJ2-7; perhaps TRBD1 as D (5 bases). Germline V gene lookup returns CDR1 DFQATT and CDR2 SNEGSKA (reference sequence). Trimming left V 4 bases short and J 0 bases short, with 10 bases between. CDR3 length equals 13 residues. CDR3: CSATDRSSYEQYF. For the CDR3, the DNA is TGCAGTGCTACTGACAGAAGCTCCTACGAGCAGTACTTC.

CDR3 nucleotides: TGTGCCAGCAGTGAGCAGTTGGGCGTGAACGAGCAGTACTTC. Its translation: CASSEQLGVNEQYF. The chain carries TRBV2 and TRBJ2-5; D remains ambiguous. The J call is doubtful: the DNA matches TRBJ2-7 better. Per the germline V gene, CDR1 is SNHLY and CDR2 is FYNNEI. CDR3 length: 14 residues.

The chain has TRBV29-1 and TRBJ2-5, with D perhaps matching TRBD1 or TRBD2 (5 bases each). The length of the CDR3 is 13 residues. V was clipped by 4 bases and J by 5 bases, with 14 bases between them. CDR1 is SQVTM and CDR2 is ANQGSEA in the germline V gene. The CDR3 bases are TGCAGCGTTGGACAGAGGGGACGCGAGACCCAGTACTTC. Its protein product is CSVGQRGRETQYF.

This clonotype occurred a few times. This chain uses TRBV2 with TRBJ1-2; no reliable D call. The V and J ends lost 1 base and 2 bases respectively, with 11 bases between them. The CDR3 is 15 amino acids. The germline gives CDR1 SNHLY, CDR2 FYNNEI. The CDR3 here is CASSEGRVENYGYTF. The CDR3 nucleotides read TGTGCCAGCAGTGAAGGTCGGGTTGAGAACTATGGCTACACCTTC.

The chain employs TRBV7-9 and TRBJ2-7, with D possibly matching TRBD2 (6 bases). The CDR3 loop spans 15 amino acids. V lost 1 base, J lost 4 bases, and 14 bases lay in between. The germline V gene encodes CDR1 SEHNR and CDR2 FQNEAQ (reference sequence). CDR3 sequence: CASSLVDGGYYEQYF. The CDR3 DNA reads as TGTGCCAGCAGCTTAGTGGACGGGGGATATTACGAGCAGTACTTC.

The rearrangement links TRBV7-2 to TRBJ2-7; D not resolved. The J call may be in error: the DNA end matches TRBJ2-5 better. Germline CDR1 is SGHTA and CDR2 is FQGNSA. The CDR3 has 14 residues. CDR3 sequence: CASSLDGRKGTQYF. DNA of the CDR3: TGTGCCAGCAGCTTAGATGGTCGAAAGGGGACCCAGTACTTC.

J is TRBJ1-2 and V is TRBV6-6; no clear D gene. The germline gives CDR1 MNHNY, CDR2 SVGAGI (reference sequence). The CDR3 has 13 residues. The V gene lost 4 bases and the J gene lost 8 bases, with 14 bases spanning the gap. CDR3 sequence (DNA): TGTGCCAGCAGTTCCGACCTGGTCGGCGGCTACACCTTC. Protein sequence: CASSSDLVGGYTF.

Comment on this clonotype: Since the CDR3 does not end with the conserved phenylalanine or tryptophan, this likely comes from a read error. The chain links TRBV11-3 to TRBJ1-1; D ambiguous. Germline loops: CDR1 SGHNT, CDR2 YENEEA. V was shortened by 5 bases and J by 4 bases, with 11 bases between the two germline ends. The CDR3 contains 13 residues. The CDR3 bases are TGTGCCAGCAGCGACCGAAGAGGCACTGAAGCTTTCTCT. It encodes CASSDRRGTEAFS.

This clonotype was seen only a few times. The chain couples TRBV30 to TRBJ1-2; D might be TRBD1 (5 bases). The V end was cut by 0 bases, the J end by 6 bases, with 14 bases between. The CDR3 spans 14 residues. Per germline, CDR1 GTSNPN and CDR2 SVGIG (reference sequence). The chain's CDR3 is CAWSVSGRLDGYTF. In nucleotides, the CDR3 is TGTGCCTGGAGTGTATCAGGGAGATTGGATGGCTACACCTTC. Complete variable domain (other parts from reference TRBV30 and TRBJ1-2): SQTIHQWPATLVQPVGSPLSLECTVEGTSNPNLYWYRQAAGRGLQLLFYSVGIGQISSEVPQNLSASRPQDRQFILSSKKLLLSDSGFYLCAWSVSGRLDGYTFGSGTRLTVV.

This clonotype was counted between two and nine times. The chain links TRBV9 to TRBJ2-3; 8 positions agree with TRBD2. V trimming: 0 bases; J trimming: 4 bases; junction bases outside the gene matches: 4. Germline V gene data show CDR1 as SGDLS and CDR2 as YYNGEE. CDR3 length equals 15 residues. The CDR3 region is CASSVGGRLADTQYF. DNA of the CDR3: TGTGCCAGCAGCGTAGGCGGGAGGCTCGCAGATACGCAGTATTTT.

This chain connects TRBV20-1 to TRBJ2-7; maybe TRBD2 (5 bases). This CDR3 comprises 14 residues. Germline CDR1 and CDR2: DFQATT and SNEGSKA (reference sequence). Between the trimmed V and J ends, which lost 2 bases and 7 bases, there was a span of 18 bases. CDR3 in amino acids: CSARRAVSYNEQYF. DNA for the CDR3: TGCAGTGCTAGAAGAGCGGTCTCCTACAATGAGCAGTACTTC.

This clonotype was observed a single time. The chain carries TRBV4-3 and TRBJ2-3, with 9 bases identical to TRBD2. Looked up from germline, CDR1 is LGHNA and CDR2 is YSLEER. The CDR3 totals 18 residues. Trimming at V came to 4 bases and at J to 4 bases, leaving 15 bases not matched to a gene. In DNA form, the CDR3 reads TGCGCCAGCAGCCTAGCGGTTTTGGGCGGGGGGGGGTCAGATACGCAGTATTTT. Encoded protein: CASSLAVLGGGGSDTQYF.

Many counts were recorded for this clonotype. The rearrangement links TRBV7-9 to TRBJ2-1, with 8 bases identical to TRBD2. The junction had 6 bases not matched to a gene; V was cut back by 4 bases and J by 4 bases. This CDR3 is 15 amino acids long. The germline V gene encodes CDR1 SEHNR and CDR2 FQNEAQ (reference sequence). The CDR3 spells CASSSGTSKYNEQFF. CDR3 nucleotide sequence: TGTGCCAGCAGCTCCGGGACTAGTAAATACAATGAGCAGTTCTTC.

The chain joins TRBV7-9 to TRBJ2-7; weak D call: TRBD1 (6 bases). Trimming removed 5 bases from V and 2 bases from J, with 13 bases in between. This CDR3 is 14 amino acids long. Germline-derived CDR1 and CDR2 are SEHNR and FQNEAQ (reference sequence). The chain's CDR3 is CASSRGGPTYEQYF. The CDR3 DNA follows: TGTGCCAGCAGCCGAGGGGGACCGACCTACGAGCAGTACTTC.